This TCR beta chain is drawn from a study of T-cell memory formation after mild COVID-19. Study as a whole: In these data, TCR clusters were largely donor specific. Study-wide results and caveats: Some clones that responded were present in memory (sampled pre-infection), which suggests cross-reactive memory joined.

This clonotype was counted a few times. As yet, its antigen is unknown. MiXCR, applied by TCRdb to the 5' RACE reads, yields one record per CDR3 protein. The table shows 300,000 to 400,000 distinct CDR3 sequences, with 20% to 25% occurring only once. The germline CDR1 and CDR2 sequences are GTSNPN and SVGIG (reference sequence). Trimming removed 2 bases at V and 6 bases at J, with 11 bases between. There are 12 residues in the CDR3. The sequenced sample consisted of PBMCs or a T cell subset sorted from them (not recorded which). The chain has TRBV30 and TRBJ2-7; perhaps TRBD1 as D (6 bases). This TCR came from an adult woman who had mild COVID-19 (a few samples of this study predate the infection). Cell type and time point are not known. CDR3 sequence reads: CAWSTGFPEQYF. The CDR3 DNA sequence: TGTGCCTGGAGTACAGGGTTTCCCGAGCAGTACTTC.